This entry lists 20 T cell receptor beta chains sequenced from one sample in a study of T cell repertoires in cytomegalovirus infection. TCRdb itself ran the reads through MiXCR, one entry per CDR3 protein. This repertoire shows more than 150,000 distinct CDR3 sequences, approximately 20% found once; its top ten account for less than 3.5%. The sample comprised PBMCs. The source is a human donor in good health (CMV status not recorded). Some clones in this sample may be carry-over from other donors' samples.

In its sample, this clonotype was seen many times. The genes are TRBV10-3 and TRBJ2-3; D is possibly TRBD2 (6 bases). This CDR3 contains 13 residues. Germline CDR1 reads ENHRY; CDR2 reads SYGVKD. Deletions cut 9 bases from V and 1 base from J, with 11 bases between. In DNA form, the CDR3 reads TGTGCCATGGCGGGGTCTGGCACAGATACGCAGTATTTT. Translation gives CAMAGSGTDTQYF.

This clonotype was recorded many times. V usage is TRBV7-2 and J usage is TRBJ2-5; no clear D gene. V lost 5 bases, J lost 5 bases, and 18 bases lay in between. Per the germline V gene, CDR1 is SGHTA and CDR2 is FQGNSA. This CDR3 comprises 15 residues. CDR3 nucleotide sequence: TGTGCCAGCAGCCCCCCGGGCAGGAGATATGAGACCCAGTACTTC. This translates into CASSPPGRRYETQYF.

This chain uses TRBV7-9 with TRBJ1-5; D call uncertain. Germline V gene sequence: CDR1 SEHNR, CDR2 FQNEAQ (reference sequence). CDR3 length: 14 amino acids. The V end lost 5 bases, the J end lost 0 bases, and 8 bases lay between the germline ends. In DNA, the CDR3 is TGTGCCAGCAGCCGCACAGATAGCAATCAGCCCCAGCATTTT. Encoded protein: CASSRTDSNQPQHF.

The table lists this clonotype with many counts. This chain joins TRBV14 and TRBJ2-1; 13 bases fit TRBD2. With 1 base clipped from V and 10 bases from J, the junction kept 4 bases outside the gene matches. The CDR3 is 15 residues long. From germline, CDR1 is SGHDN and CDR2 FVKESK. This chain's CDR3 is CASSQGLAGGEEQFF. The CDR3 nucleotides read TGTGCCAGCAGCCAAGGACTAGCGGGAGGAGAAGAGCAGTTCTTC.

V usage is TRBV7-3 and J usage is TRBJ2-5; 9 nucleotides agree with TRBD1. Trimming took 4 bases from V and 5 from J; bases not matched to a gene: 11. The CDR3 runs 16 residues. CDR1 and CDR2 from the germline V gene are SGHTA and FQGTGA. The CDR3 sequence is CASSSLGTGLAETQYF. The CDR3 DNA sequence: TGTGCCAGCAGCTCCCTTGGGACAGGGCTGGCGGAGACCCAGTACTTC.

The V call is TRBV6-2 or TRBV6-3, the J call TRBJ2-2; 7 bases line up with TRBD2. The CDR3 consists of 16 residues. Germline V lookup: CDR1 MNHEY, CDR2 SVGEGT. The ends lost 7 bases at V and 4 bases at J; junction bases unmatched: 12. CDR3 amino acids: CASKRDRGDGTGELFF. The DNA of the CDR3 is TGTGCCAGCAAGCGGGATAGGGGAGACGGCACCGGGGAGCTGTTTTTT.

The chain joins TRBV12-3 or TRBV12-4 to TRBJ1-2; D gene unclear. The CDR3 has 12 residues. V gave up 7 bases and J gave up 6 bases, with 12 bases separating them. Here the CDR3 DNA reads TGTGCCAGCAATGGTGGAGGCCATGGCTACACCTTC. It translates to CASNGGGHGYTF.

This clonotype was detected only a few times. The CDR3 is CASSSPPGTGLSYEQYF. The CDR3, as DNA: TGTGCCAGTAGTTCCCCGCCCGGGACAGGGCTCTCCTACGAGCAGTACTTC. The chain uses TRBV19 and TRBJ2-7; 9 bases agree with TRBD1. In germline, CDR1 is LNHDA, CDR2 SQIVND (reference sequence). The CDR3 has 17 residues. The V gene end was trimmed by 5 bases and the J gene end by 0 bases; junction bases not matched to a gene: 11.

This chain connects TRBV11-2 to TRBJ1-1; D remains unclear. Germline lookup yields CDR1 SGHAT and CDR2 FQNNGV. Trimming left V 2 bases short and J 1 base short, with 8 bases between. The CDR3 contains 14 residues. CDR3 bases: TGTGCCAGCAGCTTATCAATAAAGAACACTGAAGCTTTCTTT. Protein sequence: CASSLSIKNTEAFF.

This clonotype was counted only a few times. V gene TRBV6-5 combines with J gene TRBJ2-1, with 9 bases aligning to TRBD2. Germline CDR1 MNHEY, CDR2 SVGAGI. The CDR3 runs 13 residues. J gave up 9 bases and V 4 bases, and 4 bases lay outside the gene matches. The CDR3 DNA sequence: TGTGCCAGCAGTTTCCCGACTAGCGGTGAGCAGTTCTTC. Translated, it gives CASSFPTSGEQFF.

The chain couples TRBV15 to TRBJ2-3; tentatively, D is TRBD2 (5 bases). In germline, CDR1 is LNHNV, CDR2 YYDKDF (reference sequence). The CDR3 consists of 15 residues. Trimming pared 5 bases from V and 2 bases from J, leaving 14 bases between. The CDR3 nucleotides are TGTGCCACCAGCCGTCCCGGAGGCTTCACAGATACGCAGTATTTT. It is translated as CATSRPGGFTDTQYF.

The chain combines TRBV20-1 with TRBJ2-7, with a weak D call TRBD1 (6 bases). Trimming took off 3 bases at V and 0 bases at J, with 12 bases between the two ends. The germline gives CDR1 DFQATT, CDR2 SNEGSKA (reference sequence). This CDR3 is 14 amino acids long. This chain's CDR3 is CSARSLTGSYEQYF. CDR3 coding DNA: TGCAGTGCTAGGTCATTGACAGGCTCCTACGAGCAGTACTTC.

This clonotype was seen at least ten times. The chain links TRBV7-3 to TRBJ2-1; possible D gene TRBD2, 6 bases. The V and J ends lost 1 base and 4 bases respectively, with 11 bases between them. Germline CDR1 is SGHTA and CDR2 is FQGTGA. This CDR3 comprises 15 residues. CDR3 coding DNA: TGTGCCAGCAGCTTAATTCGCGGGACTTACAATGAGCAGTTCTTC. Translated: CASSLIRGTYNEQFF.

V is TRBV11-1 and J is TRBJ2-5; no clear D. The CDR3 runs to 11 residues. The V and J ends lost 4 bases and 5 bases respectively, with 5 bases between them. Germline values: CDR1 SGHAT, CDR2 FQDESV (reference sequence). CDR3 residues: CASSSSETQYF. The CDR3 region has the DNA TGTGCCAGCAGCTCCTCGGAGACCCAGTACTTC.

This clonotype has a count of ten or more. The chain joins TRBV7-3 to TRBJ1-6; D call uncertain. V was cut by 5 bases and J by 11 bases, with 13 bases left in between. This CDR3 is 13 amino acids long. Looked up from germline, CDR1 is SGHTA and CDR2 is FQGTGA. This CDR3 is CASSLSTGTPLHF. The CDR3 coding sequence is TGTGCCAGCAGCCTATCTACCGGGACACCCCTCCACTTT.

The chain recombines TRBV29-1 with TRBJ2-5, with D uncertain. The CDR3 contains 10 residues. The germline gives CDR1 SQVTM, CDR2 ANQGSEA. V was shortened by 8 bases and J by 4 bases, with 8 bases between the two germline ends. The CDR3 loop is CSCRVETQYF. The CDR3 DNA is TGCAGCTGTCGGGTAGAGACCCAGTACTTC. Full variable domain (outside the CDR3, taken from reference TRBV29-1 and TRBJ2-5): SAVISQKPSRDICQRGTSLTIQCQVDSQVTMMFWYRQQPGQSLTLIATANQGSEATYESGFVIDKFPISRPNLTFSTLTVSNMSPEDSSIYLCSCRVETQYFGPGTRLLVL.

This clonotype was found a few times. The rearrangement joins TRBV20-1 to TRBJ1-2; D is uncertain. This CDR3 has 13 amino acids. Germline V gene lookup returns CDR1 DFQATT and CDR2 SNEGSKA (reference sequence). Trimming pared 8 bases from V and 8 bases from J, leaving 21 bases between. The CDR3 DNA is TGCAGTCCGTGGTCGGGGTTGTCGGTAGGCTACACCTTC. Amino acid sequence: CSPWSGLSVGYTF.

CDR3 region: CASLQGALLGQPQHF. The CDR3 DNA is TGTGCCAGTCTACAGGGAGCCCTTCTCGGTCAGCCCCAGCATTTT. The chain has TRBV19 and TRBJ1-5; a possible D gene is TRBD1 (6 bases). Germline V CDR1 and CDR2: LNHDA, SQIVND (reference sequence). The CDR3 covers 15 residues. Trimming left V 8 bases short and J 6 bases short, with 20 bases between. Drawing the rest from reference TRBV19 and TRBJ1-5, the complete variable domain is DGGITQSPKYLFRKEGQNVTLSCEQNLNHDAMYWYRQDPGQGLRLIYYSQIVNDFQKGDIAEGYSVSREKKESFPLTVTSAQKNPTAFYLCASLQGALLGQPQHFGDGTRLSIL.

J is TRBJ2-7 and V is TRBV7-9; TRBD2 matches at 10 bases. Germline loops: CDR1 SEHNR, CDR2 FQNEAQ (reference sequence). The J segment lost 7 bases and the V segment lost 5 bases, leaving 11 bases of the junction unmatched. The CDR3 is made up of 15 amino acids. This CDR3 is CASSPALAGVREQYF. The CDR3 DNA reads as TGTGCCAGCAGCCCCGCGCTAGCGGGAGTGCGGGAGCAGTACTTC.

This clonotype was counted between two and nine times. This sequence joins TRBV4-3 and TRBJ1-4, with D hard to call. V lost 5 bases and J 11 bases, leaving 15 bases between the germline ends. Germline V gene lookup returns CDR1 LGHNA and CDR2 YSLEER. The CDR3 length is 13 residues. This chain's CDR3 is CASSDRTGGKLFF. The CDR3 nucleotides are TGCGCCAGCAGCGACCGGACGGGAGGGAAACTGTTTTTT.